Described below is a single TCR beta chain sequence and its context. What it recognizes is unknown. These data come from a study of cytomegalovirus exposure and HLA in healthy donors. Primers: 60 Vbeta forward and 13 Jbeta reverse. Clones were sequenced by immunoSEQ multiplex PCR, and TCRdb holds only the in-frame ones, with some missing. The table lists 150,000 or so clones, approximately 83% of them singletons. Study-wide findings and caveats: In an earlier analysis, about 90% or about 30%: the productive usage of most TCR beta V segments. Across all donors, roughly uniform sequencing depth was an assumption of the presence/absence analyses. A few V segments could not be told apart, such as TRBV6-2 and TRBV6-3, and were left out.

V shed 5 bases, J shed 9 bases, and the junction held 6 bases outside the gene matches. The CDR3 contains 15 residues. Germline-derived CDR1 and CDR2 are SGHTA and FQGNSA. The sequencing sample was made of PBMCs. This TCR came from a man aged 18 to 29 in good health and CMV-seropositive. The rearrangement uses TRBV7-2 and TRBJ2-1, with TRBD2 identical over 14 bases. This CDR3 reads CASSPGLAGEGEQFF. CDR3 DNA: TGTGCCAGCAGCCCGGGACTAGCGGGGGAGGGTGAGCAGTTCTTC.